This is a list of T cell receptor beta chains from one sample in a study of T cell repertoires in cytomegalovirus infection. TCRdb redid the calling of the reads with MiXCR, one entry per CDR3 protein. The sample has about 570,000 distinct CDR3 sequences, 40% seen once. These receptors lack a known antigen. The material sequenced was cultured PBMCs, taken from culture after CMV antigen stimulation. These receptors were obtained from a human donor in good health (CMV status not recorded). Some clones in this sample may be carry-over from other donors' samples. CDR3s leave out the opening cysteine and the closing phenylalanine or tryptophan. Expanded clones get a size class; other rows say once, few or many, or leave the size out.

j_call,clone_size,v_call,cdr3_aa
TRBJ2-5,NA,TRBV7-9,ASSTAYSSVETQY
TRBJ2-7,few,TRBV18,ASSPRMTNAYEQY
TRBJ1-1,NA,TRBV6-6,ASSYGGLNTEAF
TRBJ2-7,few,TRBV11-2,ASSWGASGGYEQY
TRBJ1-5,few,TRBV6-2/TRBV6-3,ASSYSRDSNQPQH
TRBJ2-1,NA,TRBV6-5,ACRRGAGNEQF
TRBJ1-1,NA,TRBV2,ASSGLAEAF
TRBJ1-1,many,TRBV7-2,ASSFGQGGTEAF
TRBJ1-2,many,TRBV7-6,ASSLAPGPNYGYT
TRBJ2-3,NA,TRBV3-1,ASSQDAHGQGVTDTQY
TRBJ1-1,NA,TRBV12-3/TRBV12-4,ASSRTGGVGTEAF
TRBJ2-3,NA,TRBV6-2/TRBV6-3,ASTIREGLDTQY
TRBJ1-4,NA,TRBV6-6,ASSYRDLEKLF
TRBJ1-3,NA,TRBV10-3,AAQPAGPYSGNTIY
TRBJ2-4,few,TRBV6-1,ASSGGLAGGVQY
TRBJ2-7,few,TRBV6-1,ASSLMRGAYEQY
TRBJ1-2,NA,TRBV6-5,ASSYSSFHGYT
TRBJ1-2,many,TRBV7-2,ASSRGPSYGYT
TRBJ2-1,few,TRBV11-3,ASSSTSDNEQF
TRBJ1-5,few,TRBV11-2,ASSPYPGKSQPQH
TRBJ1-2,NA,TRBV27,ASSPGREAPGSNYGYT
TRBJ2-5,NA,TRBV12-3/TRBV12-4,ASSATAAGAQY
TRBJ2-1,NA,TRBV18,ASSVAPGGSYNEQF
TRBJ2-7,many,TRBV7-2,ASSLVGGGSSYEQY
TRBJ2-1,NA,TRBV6-2/TRBV6-3,ASRSYRRAGNEQF
TRBJ2-1,few,TRBV19,ASHNSGGAYNEQF
TRBJ1-4,few,TRBV7-8,ASSLPGTTEKLF
TRBJ2-6,few,TRBV4-3,ASSQDLEDVSGANVLT
TRBJ1-4,few,TRBV7-6,ASSSIRATNEKLF
TRBJ2-1,few,TRBV7-9,ASSLPPKLVGNEQF
TRBJ2-2,NA,TRBV11-3,ASSLWAGANTGELF
TRBJ1-4,few,TRBV7-2,ASSNAPGWGPLWPNEKLF
TRBJ1-5,NA,TRBV6-6,ASSRTGSQPQH
TRBJ1-2,NA,TRBV12-3/TRBV12-4,ASQKEGTGGGYT
TRBJ2-2,few,TRBV5-4,ASSPPPPSGELF
TRBJ1-6,NA,TRBV4-1,ASSLRAGQANSPLH
TRBJ1-1,few,TRBV7-2,ASSFRETITEAF
TRBJ2-1,once,TRBV7-6,ASSPRLAGAENEQF
TRBJ2-1,few,TRBV7-2,ASSLTSGDNEQF
TRBJ2-5,NA,TRBV19,ASSMGIPRDGQETQY
TRBJ1-2,NA,TRBV27,ASSFLGNSNYGYT
TRBJ2-3,many,TRBV7-8,ASSLDAASIADTQY
TRBJ2-6,few,TRBV7-2,ASSLRLAANSGANVLT
TRBJ2-3,few,TRBV6-2/TRBV6-3,ASREMSGADTQY
TRBJ1-5,few,TRBV20-1,SARGGDLNQPQH
TRBJ2-7,few,TRBV12-3/TRBV12-4,ASSFQTVPSYEQY
TRBJ2-1,NA,TRBV7-2,ASSMPDFYNEQF
TRBJ2-1,NA,TRBV7-2,ASTMGVWNEQF
TRBJ2-3,few,TRBV7-2,AINRDPRTDTQY
TRBJ2-3,NA,TRBV7-2,ASSLTGRFLRPDTQY
TRBJ2-5,NA,TRBV7-9,ASERTGGQETQY
TRBJ2-2,many,TRBV7-2,ASSLGYRGGGTGELF
TRBJ2-1,NA,TRBV2,ASSRQTLAGEQF
TRBJ1-4,few,TRBV7-6,ASSLYPSGPQEEKLF